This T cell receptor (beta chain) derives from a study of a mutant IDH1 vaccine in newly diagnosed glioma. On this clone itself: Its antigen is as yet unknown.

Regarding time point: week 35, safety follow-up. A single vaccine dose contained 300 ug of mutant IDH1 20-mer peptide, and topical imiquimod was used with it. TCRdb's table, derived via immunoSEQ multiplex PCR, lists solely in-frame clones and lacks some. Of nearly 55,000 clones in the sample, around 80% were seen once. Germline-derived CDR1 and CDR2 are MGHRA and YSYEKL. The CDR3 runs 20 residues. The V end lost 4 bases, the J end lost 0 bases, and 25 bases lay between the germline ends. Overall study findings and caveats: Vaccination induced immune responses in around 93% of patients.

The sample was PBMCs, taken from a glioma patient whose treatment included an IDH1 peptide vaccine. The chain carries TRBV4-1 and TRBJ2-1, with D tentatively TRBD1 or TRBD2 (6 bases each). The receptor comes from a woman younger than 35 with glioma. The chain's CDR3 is CASSLTRDTGPPSSYNEQFF. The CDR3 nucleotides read TGCGCCAGCAGCCTCACGCGGGACACCGGTCCCCCTAGCTCCTACAATGAGCAGTTCTTC.